This record looks at one T cell receptor (beta chain) sequence and its context. This clonotype was seen a handful of times. Its antigen specificity is not known. Base qualities are not at hand, and no much larger clone is one base apart. This was a case-control study nested in a cohort of healthcare workers in London, UK, who had nasopharyngeal swab PCR tests and blood samples taken every week. Healthcare workers were recruited between 23 and 31 March 2020, during the week of the UK lockdown, and were followed weekly for up to about 15 weeks. The data derive from a study of early T cells in non-severe SARS-CoV-2 infection (dated by TCRdb to the early 2020s). At the level of the whole study: Because TCR sequencing relied on bulk RNA taken from unsorted whole blood, pairing of alpha and beta chains was not possible. The paper as a whole reports these results and caveats: Matching against VDJdb was skewed toward anti-spike CD8 responses, likely underestimated virus-specific expansions, and missed private and CD4 specificities.

The method was 5' RACE. Sequencing used a NextSeq 500. In the TCR library protocol, unique molecular identifiers were attached to individual cDNA molecules to correct for PCR bias and sequencing error. Both TCR alpha and beta chains were sequenced, and tight co-correlation was observed between alpha and beta sequence abundances in each sample. The original methods were these. V gene, J gene and CDR3 annotation of TCR sequences was performed with Decombinator V4. Expanded TCRs were defined as changing significantly between any two time points under a Poisson model with p below 0.0001. TCR abundances were normalised to the total number of TCRs sequenced per sample and expressed as counts per million. TRAV1-2 paired with TRAJ12, TRAJ20 or TRAJ33 defined MAIT TCRs, while TRAV10 paired with TRAJ18 defined iNKT TCRs. VDJdb, accessed 1 November 2021, was searched for CMV, EBV and SARS-CoV-2 annotated TCRs, with TCRs annotated for multiple antigens excluded. TCRdb redid the processing of the public reads, applying fastp at Q25 and MiXCR, and retained in-frame beta chains. Every distinct CDR3 protein forms one entry, paired with its most common genes and DNA. Here the V and J calls rest on TCRdb's processing, not on the authors' analysis. The sample table contains 60,000 or so distinct CDR3 sequences; only one count was recorded for under 15% of them. The ten largest clones take up over 8% of the sample.

The CDR3 numbers 12 residues from cysteine through phenylalanine. Only the CDR3 DNA is retained, 36 bases long and in frame from the first base. The CDR1 and CDR2 encoded by the germline V gene (reference sequence) are DFQATT and SNEGSKA. The junction carries 16 bases between V and J, which are trimmed by 6 bases and 7 bases respectively. The chain joins TRBV20-1 to TRBJ2-7; the best D guess is TRBD1, with 6 bases matching. The specimen was whole blood, collected at baseline. This receptor was obtained from an adult who was a healthcare worker with PCR-confirmed SARS-CoV-2 infection or an uninfected control (not recorded which). The CDR3 is CSAPRGGGEQYF. Here is the DNA: TGCAGTGCCCCCCGAGGGGGTGGGGAGCAGTACTTC.